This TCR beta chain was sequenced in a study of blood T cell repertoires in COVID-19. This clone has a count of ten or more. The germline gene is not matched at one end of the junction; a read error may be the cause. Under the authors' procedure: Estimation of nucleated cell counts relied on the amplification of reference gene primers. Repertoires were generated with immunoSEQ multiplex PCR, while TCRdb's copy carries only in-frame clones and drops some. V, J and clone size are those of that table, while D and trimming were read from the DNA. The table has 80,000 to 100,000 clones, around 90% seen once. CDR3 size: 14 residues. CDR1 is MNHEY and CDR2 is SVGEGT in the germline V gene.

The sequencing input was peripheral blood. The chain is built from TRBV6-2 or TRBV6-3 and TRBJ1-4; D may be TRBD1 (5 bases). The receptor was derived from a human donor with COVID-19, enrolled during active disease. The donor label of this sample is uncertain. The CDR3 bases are TGTGCCAGCAGTTACGATCTAGTGGCGGGACGAGTTACTTTT. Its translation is CASSYDLVAGRVTF.